This is a list of T cell receptor beta chains from one sample in a study of T cells in Graves' hyperthyroidism and ophthalmopathy. TCRdb re-called the multiplex PCR reads with MiXCR, one entry per CDR3 protein. The data show 340,000 or so distinct CDR3 sequences, with roughly 18% seen just once and approximately 49% held by the top ten. Source material: blood. Every receptor here comes from a woman aged 50 to 60 with Graves' hyperthyroidism. CDR3s include the opening cysteine and the closing phenylalanine or tryptophan. Each record gives: J gene, V gene, D gene, clone size, CDR3 DNA, CDR3 protein. The D gene is left open where the match is weak. Not all rows give a size; the values are once, few, many and, for expanded clones, a class.

J gene: TRBJ1-5
V gene: TRBV30
D gene: .
clone size: .
CDR3 DNA: TGTGCCTGGAGTGTACAAGGGAGCAATCAGCCCCAGCATTTT
CDR3 protein: CAWSVQGSNQPQHF

J gene: TRBJ2-3
V gene: TRBV19
D gene: .
clone size: few
CDR3 DNA: TGTGCCAGTAGGCCTGGTAGAACCTCTGGCACAGATACGCAGTATTTT
CDR3 protein: CASRPGRTSGTDTQYF

J gene: TRBJ1-2
V gene: TRBV18
D gene: TRBD1
clone size: .
CDR3 DNA: TGTGCCAGCTCACCAGAAGGACAGGTCGGCTATGGCTACACCTTC
CDR3 protein: CASSPEGQVGYGYTF

J gene: TRBJ2-5
V gene: TRBV10-3
D gene: TRBD2
clone size: .
CDR3 DNA: TGTGCCATCAGCGCAGGGACTAGCGGGATTGAGACCCAGTACTTC
CDR3 protein: CAISAGTSGIETQYF

J gene: TRBJ1-2
V gene: TRBV27
D gene: TRBD1
clone size: .
CDR3 DNA: TGTGCCAGCAGTGGCAGACAGGGGAAGTACTATGGCTACACCTTC
CDR3 protein: CASSGRQGKYYGYTF

J gene: TRBJ2-7
V gene: TRBV20-1
D gene: TRBD2
clone size: few
CDR3 DNA: TGCAGTGCTATGGGGACCCTAGCGGGCCACTACGAGCAGTACTTC
CDR3 protein: CSAMGTLAGHYEQYF

J gene: TRBJ2-7
V gene: TRBV5-1
D gene: TRBD1
clone size: many
CDR3 DNA: TGCGCCAGCAGCTTAGTTGGACAGGTTCTCTACGAGCAGTACTTC
CDR3 protein: CASSLVGQVLYEQYF

J gene: TRBJ1-6
V gene: TRBV3-1
D gene: TRBD1
clone size: many
CDR3 DNA: TGTGCCAGCAGCCAAAACCCGGGACAGGGATATTCACCCCTCCACTTT
CDR3 protein: CASSQNPGQGYSPLHF

J gene: TRBJ1-5
V gene: TRBV2
D gene: TRBD1
clone size: many
CDR3 DNA: TGTGCCAGCAGTATTGGGACAGGGGGCTCCAATCAGCCCCAGCATTTT
CDR3 protein: CASSIGTGGSNQPQHF

J gene: TRBJ2-1
V gene: TRBV24-1
D gene: .
clone size: few
CDR3 DNA: TGTGCCACCAGTGTAGGCAGTATCGATGAGCAGTTCTTC
CDR3 protein: CATSVGSIDEQFF

J gene: TRBJ2-1
V gene: TRBV7-3
D gene: .
clone size: .
CDR3 DNA: TGTGCCAGCAGCTTAAACTTAGGCCCCGGGCTAGGGAATGAGCAGTTCTTC
CDR3 protein: CASSLNLGPGLGNEQFF

J gene: TRBJ2-2
V gene: TRBV11-2
D gene: TRBD2
clone size: few
CDR3 DNA: TGTGCCAGCAGCCCACAAGGACTAGCGGGACCCGGGGAGCTGTTTTTT
CDR3 protein: CASSPQGLAGPGELFF

J gene: TRBJ2-7
V gene: TRBV9
D gene: TRBD2
clone size: few
CDR3 DNA: TGTGCCAGCAGCGGCTCGGGGGGATTAGCGGGTCAATACGAGCAGTACTTC
CDR3 protein: CASSGSGGLAGQYEQYF

J gene: TRBJ2-1
V gene: TRBV28
D gene: TRBD2
clone size: .
CDR3 DNA: TGTGCCAGCATCTCTAGCGGGAGGGCCGGGAATGAGCAGTTCTTC
CDR3 protein: CASISSGRAGNEQFF

J gene: TRBJ2-2
V gene: TRBV24-1
D gene: TRBD1
clone size: few
CDR3 DNA: TGTGCCACCAGTGATTCAGCGACAGGGGCGCCGCCCGGGGAGCTGTTTTTT
CDR3 protein: CATSDSATGAPPGELFF

J gene: TRBJ2-7
V gene: TRBV7-3
D gene: .
clone size: few
CDR3 DNA: TGTGCCAGCAGCAACCGACAGACCGACGAGCAGTACTTC
CDR3 protein: CASSNRQTDEQYF

J gene: TRBJ2-5
V gene: TRBV2
D gene: TRBD1
clone size: many
CDR3 DNA: TGTGCCAGCAGTTCCAACAGGGGGTGGGAGACCCAGTACTTC
CDR3 protein: CASSSNRGWETQYF

J gene: TRBJ2-1
V gene: TRBV20-1
D gene: TRBD2
clone size: .
CDR3 DNA: TGCAGTGCCCGGAAAGGGACTAGCGCTTACAATGAGCAGTTCTTC
CDR3 protein: CSARKGTSAYNEQFF

J gene: TRBJ2-1
V gene: TRBV29-1
D gene: TRBD2
clone size: .
CDR3 DNA: TGCAGCGTTGTCTATACTACGGGGGGGCGCAATGAGCAGTTCTTC
CDR3 protein: CSVVYTTGGRNEQFF

J gene: TRBJ1-1
V gene: TRBV4-1
D gene: .
clone size: .
CDR3 DNA: TGTGCCAGCAGCCAAGATCCAACGGCGGGCACTGAAGCTTTCTTT
CDR3 protein: CASSQDPTAGTEAFF

J gene: TRBJ1-2
V gene: TRBV12-3/TRBV12-4
D gene: .
clone size: .
CDR3 DNA: TGTGCCAGCAGTTTCACAGCCTATGGCTACACCTTC
CDR3 protein: CASSFTAYGYTF

J gene: TRBJ2-2
V gene: TRBV9
D gene: .
clone size: few
CDR3 DNA: TGTGCCAGCAGCCGGGAGGGGGCGCGAACCGGGGAGCTGTTTTTT
CDR3 protein: CASSREGARTGELFF

J gene: TRBJ2-7
V gene: TRBV27
D gene: TRBD1
clone size: .
CDR3 DNA: TGTGCCAGCAGTTTAAGAGGATGGGGGACAGCCACGAGCTCCTACGAGCAGTACTTC
CDR3 protein: CASSLRGWGTATSSYEQYF

J gene: TRBJ2-5
V gene: TRBV18
D gene: .
clone size: few
CDR3 DNA: TGTGCCAGCTCACCAGACCTATCCCAAGAGACCCAGTACTTC
CDR3 protein: CASSPDLSQETQYF

J gene: TRBJ1-1
V gene: TRBV6-6
D gene: .
clone size: many
CDR3 DNA: TGTGCCAGCAGTTACTTCGGGGTAATGAACACTGAAGCTTTCTTT
CDR3 protein: CASSYFGVMNTEAFF

J gene: TRBJ1-2
V gene: TRBV12-5
D gene: .
clone size: many
CDR3 DNA: TGTGCTAGTGGTTTACCCGACAGGCGCCCTAACTATGGCTACACCTTC
CDR3 protein: CASGLPDRRPNYGYTF

J gene: TRBJ2-4
V gene: TRBV29-1
D gene: TRBD1
clone size: few
CDR3 DNA: TGCAGCGTTGAAGACCAGGAGGCGGACAGGGGGATAAACATTCAGTACTTC
CDR3 protein: CSVEDQEADRGINIQYF

J gene: TRBJ2-1
V gene: TRBV5-1
D gene: .
clone size: many
CDR3 DNA: TGCGCCAGCAGCATTACAGGGTATGAGCAGTTCTTC
CDR3 protein: CASSITGYEQFF

J gene: TRBJ2-3
V gene: TRBV19
D gene: TRBD1
clone size: few
CDR3 DNA: TGTGCCAGTAGTTCTTCGCCGGGACAGGGATATAACACAGATACGCAGTATTTT
CDR3 protein: CASSSSPGQGYNTDTQYF

J gene: TRBJ1-4
V gene: TRBV7-9
D gene: .
clone size: few
CDR3 DNA: TGTGCCAGCAGCTTAAGCTTAGGGCACAACAATGAAAAACTGTTTTTT
CDR3 protein: CASSLSLGHNNEKLFF

J gene: TRBJ2-1
V gene: TRBV24-1
D gene: TRBD2
clone size: .
CDR3 DNA: TGTGCCACCAGTGCGGGAGGGGGGAATGAGCAGTTCTTC
CDR3 protein: CATSAGGGNEQFF

J gene: TRBJ2-1
V gene: TRBV28
D gene: TRBD1
clone size: few
CDR3 DNA: TGTGCCAGCAGTTTTGGCCCGGACAGGGACGATGAGCAGTTCTTC
CDR3 protein: CASSFGPDRDDEQFF

J gene: TRBJ2-1
V gene: TRBV7-8
D gene: .
clone size: many
CDR3 DNA: TGTGCCAGCAGCGTCCGGGACGGAAACGTTGAGCAGTTCTTC
CDR3 protein: CASSVRDGNVEQFF

J gene: TRBJ1-1
V gene: TRBV5-4
D gene: .
clone size: few
CDR3 DNA: TGTGCCAGCTCTCTTCCGTCCGGCAAGGCTGAAGCTTTCTTT
CDR3 protein: CASSLPSGKAEAFF

J gene: TRBJ2-1
V gene: TRBV6-1
D gene: .
clone size: .
CDR3 DNA: TGTGCCAGCAGCCCCGCCGGTAGATCCTACAATGAGCAGTTCTTC
CDR3 protein: CASSPAGRSYNEQFF

J gene: TRBJ2-1
V gene: TRBV30
D gene: TRBD1
clone size: few
CDR3 DNA: TGTGCCTGGAGTCTTACAGGGGTGGGAGAGCAGTTCTTC
CDR3 protein: CAWSLTGVGEQFF

J gene: TRBJ2-5
V gene: TRBV10-1
D gene: TRBD2
clone size: .
CDR3 DNA: TGCGCCAGCAGTGAGACTAGCGGGAGGGCAGAGACCCAGTACTTC
CDR3 protein: CASSETSGRAETQYF

J gene: TRBJ2-5
V gene: TRBV7-6
D gene: .
clone size: many
CDR3 DNA: TGTGCCAGCAGCTTTTCCGGGGGCAGGGAAGAGACCCAGTACTTC
CDR3 protein: CASSFSGGREETQYF

J gene: TRBJ2-3
V gene: TRBV19
D gene: .
clone size: .
CDR3 DNA: TGTGCCAGTAGTACGGGACAACTAGATACGCAGTATTTT
CDR3 protein: CASSTGQLDTQYF

J gene: TRBJ2-7
V gene: TRBV28
D gene: TRBD2
clone size: many
CDR3 DNA: TGTGCCAGCAGTGGCCTAGCGGGAGTGCACTACGAGCAGTACTTC
CDR3 protein: CASSGLAGVHYEQYF

J gene: TRBJ2-3
V gene: TRBV3-1
D gene: TRBD2
clone size: .
CDR3 DNA: TGTGCCAGCGGACGGACTAGCGCCACAGATACGCAGTATTTT
CDR3 protein: CASGRTSATDTQYF

J gene: TRBJ1-1
V gene: TRBV14
D gene: .
clone size: few
CDR3 DNA: TGTGCCAGCAGCCAAGAATTGTTGGGCACTGAAGCTTTCTTT
CDR3 protein: CASSQELLGTEAFF

J gene: TRBJ2-5
V gene: TRBV28
D gene: TRBD1
clone size: many
CDR3 DNA: TGTGCCAGCAGTCTCGACAGGGGAAAAGAGACCCAGTACTTC
CDR3 protein: CASSLDRGKETQYF